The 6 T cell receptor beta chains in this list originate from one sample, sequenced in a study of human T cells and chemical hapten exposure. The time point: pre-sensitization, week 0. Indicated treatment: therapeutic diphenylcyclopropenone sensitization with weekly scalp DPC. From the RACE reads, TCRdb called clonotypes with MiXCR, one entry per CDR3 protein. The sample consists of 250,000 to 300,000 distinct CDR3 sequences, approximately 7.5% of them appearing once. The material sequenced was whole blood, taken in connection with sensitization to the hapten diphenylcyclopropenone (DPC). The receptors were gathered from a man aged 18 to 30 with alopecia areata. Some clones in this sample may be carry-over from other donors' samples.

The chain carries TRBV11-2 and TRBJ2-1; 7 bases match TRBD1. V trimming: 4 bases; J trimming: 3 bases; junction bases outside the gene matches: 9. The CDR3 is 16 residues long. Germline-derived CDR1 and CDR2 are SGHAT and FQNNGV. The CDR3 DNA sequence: TGTGCCAGCAGCTCACCATGGACAGGAGACTACAATGAGCAGTTCTTC. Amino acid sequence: CASSSPWTGDYNEQFF.

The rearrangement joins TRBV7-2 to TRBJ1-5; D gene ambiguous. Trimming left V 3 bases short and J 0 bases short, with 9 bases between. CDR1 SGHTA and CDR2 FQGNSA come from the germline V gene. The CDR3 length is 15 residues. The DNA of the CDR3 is TGTGCCAGCAGCTTCGGCGCCAATAGCAATCAGCCCCAGCATTTT. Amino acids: CASSFGANSNQPQHF.

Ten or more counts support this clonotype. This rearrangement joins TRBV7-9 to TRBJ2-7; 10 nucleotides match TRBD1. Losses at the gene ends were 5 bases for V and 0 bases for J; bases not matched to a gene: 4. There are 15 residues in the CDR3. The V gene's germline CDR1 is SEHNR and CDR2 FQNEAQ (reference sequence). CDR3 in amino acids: CASSLDRGSSYEQYV. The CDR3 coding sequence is TGTGCCAGCAGCCTGGACAGGGGGAGCTCCTACGAGCAGTACGTC.

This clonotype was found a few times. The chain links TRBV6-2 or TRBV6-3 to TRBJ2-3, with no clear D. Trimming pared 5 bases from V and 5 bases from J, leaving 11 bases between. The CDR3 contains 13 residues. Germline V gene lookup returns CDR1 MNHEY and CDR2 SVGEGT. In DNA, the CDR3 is TGTGCCAGCAGTAACGGTAGACTAGATACGCAGTATTTT. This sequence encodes CASSNGRLDTQYF.

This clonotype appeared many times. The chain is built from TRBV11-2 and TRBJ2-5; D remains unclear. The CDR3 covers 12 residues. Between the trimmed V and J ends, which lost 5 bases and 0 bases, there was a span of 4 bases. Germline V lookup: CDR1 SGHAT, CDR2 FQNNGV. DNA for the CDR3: TGTGCCAGCAGCCGAAACCAAGAGACCCAGTACTTC. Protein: CASSRNQETQYF.

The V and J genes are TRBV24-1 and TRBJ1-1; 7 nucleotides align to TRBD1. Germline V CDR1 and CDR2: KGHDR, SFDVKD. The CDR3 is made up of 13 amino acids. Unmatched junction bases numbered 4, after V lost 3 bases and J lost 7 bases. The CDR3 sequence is CATSDPTGVEAFF. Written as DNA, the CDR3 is TGTGCCACCAGTGATCCAACAGGGGTTGAAGCTTTCTTT.